These 7 T cell receptor beta chains originate from one sample sequenced in a study of brain T cells in children with intractable seizures. Time point described: blood from clinic visit 5 months post-surgery; TSC patient then seizure free. TCRdb's copy holds only in-frame clones and misses some; the assay was immunoSEQ multiplex PCR. Here the sample spans about 320,000 clones, nearly 95% being singletons. Sequencing was performed on peripheral blood, taken roughly 5 months after surgery. These receptors were taken from a boy under two years old with tuberous sclerosis and intractable seizures.

The gene calls are TRBV11-2 and TRBJ2-7, with D perhaps being TRBD1 or TRBD2 (6 bases each). The V gene lost 5 bases and the J gene lost 4 bases, with 21 bases spanning the gap. Per germline, CDR1 SGHAT and CDR2 FQNNGV. The CDR3 is made up of 16 amino acids. The chain's CDR3 is CASSLQIGGYGYEQYF. The CDR3 DNA reads as TGTGCCAGCAGCCTACAGATCGGGGGCTACGGATACGAGCAGTACTTC.

The genes are TRBV18 and TRBJ2-7; no reliable D call. Trimming cost V 1 base and J 7 bases, with 8 bases left between them. The germline V gene encodes CDR1 KGHSH and CDR2 LQKENI. This CDR3 spans 12 amino acids. CDR3 DNA: TGTGCCAGCTCACCACTGGGGTGGGAGCAGTACTTC. Translation gives CASSPLGWEQYF.

V usage is TRBV6-5 and J usage is TRBJ1-1, with 7 bases identical to TRBD1. The V gene end was trimmed by 6 bases and the J gene end by 2 bases; junction bases not matched to a gene: 6. Germline loops: CDR1 MNHEY, CDR2 SVGAGI. This CDR3 is built from 14 residues. CDR3 in amino acids: CASSLRGANTEAFF. CDR3 DNA: TGTGCCAGCAGCCTCAGGGGGGCAAACACTGAAGCTTTCTTT.

The CDR3 sequence is CASRVHSSYEQYF. CDR3 sequence (DNA): TGCGCCAGCCGCGTTCACAGCTCCTACGAGCAGTACTTC. J is TRBJ2-7 and V is TRBV5-1; D remains unclear. The V end lost 7 bases, the J end lost 0 bases, and 11 bases lay between the germline ends. The CDR3 runs 13 residues. Looked up from germline, CDR1 is SGHRS and CDR2 is YFSETQ.

This chain connects TRBV19 to TRBJ1-1; tentative D call: TRBD1 (5 bases). Trimming cost V 9 bases and J 0 bases, with 14 bases left between them. In germline, CDR1 is LNHDA, CDR2 SQIVND (reference sequence). The CDR3 totals 14 residues. The CDR3 DNA sequence: TGTGCCAGGGCAGACGGGACCATGAACACTGAAGCTTTCTTT. Translating gives CARADGTMNTEAFF.

The gene calls are TRBV28 and TRBJ1-3; D might be TRBD1 (6 bases). The CDR3 totals 15 residues. Per the germline V gene, CDR1 is MDHEN and CDR2 is SYDVKM. The V and J ends lost 5 bases and 3 bases respectively, with 14 bases between them. CDR3 nucleotides: TGTGCCAGCAGTCTAGGGGGGGGCGTTGGAAACACCATATATTTT. Its translation: CASSLGGGVGNTIYF.

This sequence joins TRBV2 and TRBJ2-5; D not certain. CDR1 is SNHLY, CDR2 FYNNEI, per germline. The CDR3 has 11 amino acids. Between the trimmed V and J ends, which lost 4 bases and 9 bases, there was a span of 9 bases. CDR3 nucleotide sequence: TGTGCCAGCAGTGTTCAGGTAGCCCAGTACTTC. It is translated as CASSVQVAQYF.